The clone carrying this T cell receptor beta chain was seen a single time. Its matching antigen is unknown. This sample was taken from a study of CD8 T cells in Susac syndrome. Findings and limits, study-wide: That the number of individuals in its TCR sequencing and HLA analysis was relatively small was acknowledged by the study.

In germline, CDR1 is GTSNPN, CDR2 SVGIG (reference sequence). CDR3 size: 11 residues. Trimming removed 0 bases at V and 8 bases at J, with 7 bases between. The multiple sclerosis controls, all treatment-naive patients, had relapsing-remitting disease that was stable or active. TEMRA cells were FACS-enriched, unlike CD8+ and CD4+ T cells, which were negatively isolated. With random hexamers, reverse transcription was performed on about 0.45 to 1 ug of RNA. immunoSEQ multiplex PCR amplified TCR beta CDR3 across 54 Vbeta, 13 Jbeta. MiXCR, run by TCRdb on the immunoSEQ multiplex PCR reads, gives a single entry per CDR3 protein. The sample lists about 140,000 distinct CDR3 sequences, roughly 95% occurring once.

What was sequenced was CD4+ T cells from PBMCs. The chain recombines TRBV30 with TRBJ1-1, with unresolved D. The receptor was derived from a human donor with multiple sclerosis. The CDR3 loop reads CAWSVLWEAFF. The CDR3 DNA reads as TGTGCCTGGAGTGTACTGTGGGAAGCTTTCTTT.